The 18 T cell receptor beta chains below were found in one sample sequenced in a study of blood T cells in healthy people across ages. Primed by a sample-barcoded 5' primer and a J-beta primer mix, a second PCR proceeded for about 6 to 12 cycles. TCRdb recomputed calls from the 5' RACE reads with MiXCR, one row per CDR3 protein. The data show 1,500,000 or so distinct CDR3 sequences, with less than 45% seen just once and 4% held by the top ten. The sample comprised blood. The source of these receptors is a woman between 18 and 29 years old in good health.

Comment on this clonotype: Mismatch with germline at one junction end may stem from a read error. The chain uses TRBV6-5 and TRBJ2-1; 7 nucleotides align to TRBD1. Germline values: CDR1 MNHEY, CDR2 SVGAGI. The length of the CDR3 is 15 residues. In nucleotides, the CDR3 is TGTACCAGCAGCCCCGTTGTGAGGGGGCTCAATGAGCAGTTCTTC. Translating it yields CTSSPVVRGLNEQFF.

The chain employs TRBV4-3 and TRBJ2-3; a possible D gene is TRBD2 (6 bases). Trimming took 0 bases from V and 6 from J, leaving 10 bases between them. There are 14 residues in the CDR3. Germline V gene lookup returns CDR1 LGHNA and CDR2 YSLEER. The CDR3 DNA follows: TGCGCCAGCAGCCAAGAGGCAGGGAGGGATACGCAGTATTTT. Amino acids: CASSQEAGRDTQYF.

This clonotype is a singleton in its sample. The chain carries TRBV15 and TRBJ2-1; weak D call: TRBD1 (6 bases). The J call is in doubt because the DNA end fits TRBJ2-7 better. Germline loops: CDR1 LNHNV, CDR2 YYDKDF (reference sequence). The CDR3 loop spans 20 amino acids. CDR3 loop: CATSRDWGQRYGKSYNEQYF. The CDR3 DNA follows: TGTGCCACCAGCAGAGATTGGGGACAAAGATATGGAAAGTCCTACAATGAGCAGTACTTC.

This clonotype came up a few times. The genes are TRBV4-3 and TRBJ2-3; 11 nucleotides align to TRBD2. The V and J ends lost 1 base and 5 bases, in that order; junction bases with no gene match: 5. Germline V gives CDR1 LGHNA, CDR2 YSLEER. The CDR3 consists of 16 residues. CDR3 amino acids: CASSQGGTSGGDTQYF. The CDR3, as DNA: TGCGCCAGCAGCCAAGGAGGGACTAGCGGTGGAGATACGCAGTATTTT.

This chain links TRBV20-1 with TRBJ2-1; D not resolved. V lost 5 bases to trimming and J lost 5 bases, with 16 bases between them. The V gene's germline CDR1 is DFQATT and CDR2 SNEGSKA (reference sequence). This CDR3 has 14 amino acids. The CDR3, as DNA: TGCAGTGCTCCCCCTCTAATATGGAACAATGAGCAGTTCTTC. The encoded protein is CSAPPLIWNNEQFF.

This clonotype was found once. The V gene is TRBV4-1, the J gene TRBJ2-1; 8 nucleotides agree with TRBD2. CDR1 and CDR2 from the germline V gene are MGHRA and YSYEKL. The CDR3 loop spans 17 amino acids. V gave up 0 bases and J gave up 4 bases; unmatched junction bases: 8. This CDR3 is CASSQDRSSGNYNEQFF. Written as DNA, the CDR3 is TGCGCCAGCAGCCAAGATCGTAGTAGCGGGAATTACAATGAGCAGTTCTTC.

This clonotype was detected only once. V and J are TRBV12-3 or TRBV12-4 and TRBJ2-5; D may match TRBD1 or TRBD2 (6 bases each). CDR3 length: 12 residues. The ends were cut back, 7 bases at V and 11 bases at J, with 17 bases in the middle. In DNA form, the CDR3 reads TGTGCCAGCACCGCGTCGGGGGCTGAGCAGTACTTC. This translates into CASTASGAEQYF.

The rearrangement uses TRBV20-1 and TRBJ1-1; a possible D gene is TRBD1 (5 bases). With 2 bases removed from V and 1 base from J, the gap between germline ends came to 11 bases. The V gene's germline CDR1 is DFQATT and CDR2 SNEGSKA (reference sequence). The CDR3 has 14 amino acids. CDR3 region: CSARTLDRNTEAFF. DNA for the CDR3: TGCAGTGCTAGAACCTTAGACAGGAACACTGAAGCTTTCTTT.

The chain recombines TRBV4-3 with TRBJ2-1, with D hard to call. Germline CDR1 reads LGHNA; CDR2 reads YSLEER. Trimming took off 0 bases at V and 5 bases at J, with 14 bases between the two ends. The CDR3 length is 16 residues. The CDR3 is CASSQDALPTDNEQFF. The DNA for the CDR3 is TGCGCCAGCAGCCAAGATGCGCTACCTACTGACAATGAGCAGTTCTTC.

CDR3 sequence (DNA): TGTGCCAGCAGCTTGAGTCAGATCTATAATTCACCCCTCCACTTT. Translation gives CASSLSQIYNSPLHF. The V gene is TRBV5-6, the J gene TRBJ1-6; D unresolved. V was shortened by 1 base and J by 3 bases, with 8 bases between the two germline ends. This CDR3 comprises 15 residues. Germline V gene data show CDR1 as SGHDT and CDR2 as YYEEEE.

This clonotype was seen at least ten times. The chain has TRBV20-1 and TRBJ2-3; perhaps TRBD2 as D (7 bases). Trimming cost V 3 bases and J 5 bases, with 21 bases left between them. Germline loops: CDR1 DFQATT, CDR2 SNEGSKA (reference sequence). This CDR3 region has 16 residues. The CDR3 sequence: CSASGGPSGLGDTQYF. The CDR3 region has the DNA TGCAGTGCTAGTGGGGGGCCTAGCGGTTTGGGAGATACGCAGTATTTT.

This clonotype was found a few times. V usage is TRBV7-9 and J usage is TRBJ2-1; TRBD2 matches 11 bases. Germline-derived CDR1 and CDR2 are SEHNR and FQNEAQ (reference sequence). Losses at the gene ends were 1 base for V and 8 bases for J; bases not matched to a gene: 10. The length of the CDR3 is 17 residues. As DNA, the CDR3 is TGTGCCAGCAGCTTAGATAGCGGGAGGGCCTCTGGGTATGAGCAGTTCTTC. Translated: CASSLDSGRASGYEQFF.

This clonotype has only a few counts. The J gene is TRBJ2-7, the V gene TRBV5-5; TRBD1 matches 7 bases. From germline, CDR1 is SGHKS and CDR2 YYEKEE (reference sequence). V dropped 3 bases and J dropped 2; count of bases not matched to a gene: 8. The CDR3 has 15 residues. The chain's CDR3 is CASSSPLTGPYEQYF. For the CDR3, the DNA is TGTGCCAGCAGCTCACCGCTGACAGGGCCCTACGAGCAGTACTTC.

The chain has TRBV20-1 and TRBJ1-3; D is uncertain. This CDR3 contains 16 residues. Germline CDR1 DFQATT, CDR2 SNEGSKA (reference sequence). V was cut by 2 bases and J by 1 base, with 15 bases left in between. The CDR3 sequence is CSARSSLGKSGNTIYF. The DNA of the CDR3 is TGCAGTGCTAGAAGTTCCCTAGGGAAATCTGGAAACACCATATATTTT.

The V and J genes are TRBV28 and TRBJ2-3; 7 nucleotides agree with TRBD2. This CDR3 is built from 15 residues. The ends lost 5 bases at V and 0 bases at J; junction bases unmatched: 5. The germline V gene encodes CDR1 MDHEN and CDR2 SYDVKM. The CDR3 sequence is CASSPSGESTDTQYF. The DNA of the CDR3 is TGTGCCAGCAGTCCTAGCGGAGAAAGCACAGATACGCAGTATTTT. Full variable domain (missing parts from reference TRBV28 and TRBJ2-3): DVKVTQSSRYLVKRTGEKVFLECVQDMDHENMFWYRQDPGLGLRLIYFSYDVKMKEKGDIPEGYSVSREKKERFSLILESASTNQTSMYLCASSPSGESTDTQYFGPGTRLTVL.

This chain connects TRBV9 to TRBJ1-3; D not certain. Trimming stripped 3 bases from V and 0 bases from J, with 10 bases between. CDR1 SGDLS and CDR2 YYNGEE come from the germline V gene. The CDR3 runs 15 residues. CDR3 sequence: CASSADGSSGNTIYF. CDR3 coding DNA: TGTGCCAGCAGCGCCGACGGGAGCTCTGGAAACACCATATATTTT. Full variable domain (remainder filled in from reference TRBV9 and TRBJ1-3): DSGVTQTPKHLITATGQRVTLRCSPRSGDLSVYWYQQSLDQGLQFLIQYYNGEERAKGNILERFSAQQFPDLHSELNLSSLELGDSALYFCASSADGSSGNTIYFGEGSWLTVV.

This clonotype was picked up many times. This sequence joins TRBV4-2 and TRBJ1-6; 8 nucleotides match TRBD1. From germline, CDR1 is LGHNA and CDR2 YNFKEQ. There are 15 residues in the CDR3. The V and J ends lost 0 bases and 10 bases, in that order; junction bases with no gene match: 5. The DNA for the CDR3 is TGTGCCAGCAGCCAAGAAGGACAGGGACGATCACCCCTCCACTTT. This sequence encodes CASSQEGQGRSPLHF.

This clonotype showed up just a few times. The chain couples TRBV29-1 to TRBJ2-1; 8 nucleotides align to TRBD1. Unmatched junction bases numbered 3, after V lost 5 bases and J lost 0 bases. Per the germline V gene, CDR1 is SQVTM and CDR2 is ANQGSEA. This CDR3 is built from 14 residues. This CDR3 is CSVLGTGSYNEQFF. Here the CDR3 DNA reads TGCAGCGTTCTCGGGACAGGCTCCTACAATGAGCAGTTCTTC.